The 20 T cell receptor beta chains presented below share a single source sample, sequenced in a study of blood T cell repertoires in COVID-19. Measured with immunoSEQ multiplex PCR; TCRdb has only the in-frame clones, and not every one. The sample consists of 50,000 to 70,000 clones, approximately 91% of them appearing once. Source material: peripheral blood. Source of these receptors: a man aged 55 to 69 with acute or convalescent COVID-19.

This clone was counted once. This chain links TRBV4-2 with TRBJ2-5, with TRBD1 as a possible D gene (5 bases). This CDR3 spans 19 amino acids. V dropped 4 bases and J dropped 0 bases, with 24 bases sitting between them. CDR1 LGHNA and CDR2 YNFKEQ come from the germline V gene. DNA of the CDR3: TGTGCCAGCAGCCTCGGAAGGGGCCAAGATTTGGGTAACCAAGAGACCCAGTACTTC. It is translated as CASSLGRGQDLGNQETQYF.

This sequence joins TRBV6-5 and TRBJ2-2; D is uncertain. Germline CDR1 MNHEY, CDR2 SVGAGI. The V gene lost 4 bases and the J gene lost 3 bases, with 3 bases spanning the gap. This CDR3 is 12 amino acids long. The CDR3 here is CASSSDTGELFF. In DNA, the CDR3 is TGTGCCAGCAGTTCAGACACCGGGGAGCTGTTTTTT.

This chain's CDR3 is CASSEGSGQTGEQFF. The CDR3 bases are TGTGCCAGCAGTGAAGGGAGCGGTCAAACGGGGGAGCAGTTCTTC. The chain joins TRBV2 to TRBJ2-1; tentatively, D is TRBD2 (5 bases). CDR1 is SNHLY and CDR2 is FYNNEI in the germline V gene. The ends were cut back, 1 base at V and 10 bases at J, with 17 bases in the middle. This CDR3 comprises 15 residues.

The V and J genes are TRBV28 and TRBJ1-5, with 8 bases matching TRBD1. V trimming: 5 bases; J trimming: 1 base; junction bases outside the gene matches: 4. CDR1 is MDHEN and CDR2 is SYDVKM in the germline V gene. This CDR3 region has 15 residues. CDR3 loop: CASSPTGVSNQPQHF. CDR3 sequence (DNA): TGTGCCAGCAGTCCGACAGGGGTGAGCAATCAGCCCCAGCATTTT.

V gene TRBV11-3 combines with J gene TRBJ2-7; tentatively, D is TRBD2 (5 bases). Germline CDR1 is SGHNT and CDR2 is YENEEA. V was shortened by 2 bases and J by 7 bases, with 12 bases between the two germline ends. The CDR3 contains 13 residues. The CDR3 coding sequence is TGTGCCAGCAGCTTAAGCAGAACGGGGGAGCAGTACTTC. Its translation: CASSLSRTGEQYF.

This sequence joins TRBV28 and TRBJ1-4; unclear D gene. The CDR3 runs 15 residues. Germline V gene data show CDR1 as MDHEN and CDR2 as SYDVKM. The V and J ends lost 6 bases and 5 bases respectively, with 16 bases between them. CDR3 loop: CASSPPGGMNEKLFF. CDR3 in DNA: TGTGCCAGCAGCCCCCCAGGTGGTATGAATGAAAAACTGTTTTTT.

CDR3 residues: CASSSSDTSGELFF. DNA for the CDR3: TGTGCCAGCAGTTCCTCGGACACCTCTGGGGAGCTGTTTTTT. The chain uses TRBV28 and TRBJ2-2; tentatively, D is TRBD1 (5 bases). The V end lost 4 bases, the J end lost 8 bases, and 14 bases lay between the germline ends. Per the germline V gene, CDR1 is MDHEN and CDR2 is SYDVKM. The CDR3 is made up of 14 amino acids. Using reference TRBV28 and TRBJ2-2 for the parts outside the CDR3, the full variable domain is DVKVTQSSRYLVKRTGEKVFLECVQDMDHENMFWYRQDPGLGLRLIYFSYDVKMKEKGDIPEGYSVSREKKERFSLILESASTNQTSMYLCASSSSDTSGELFFGEGSRLTVL.

CDR3 sequence: CAISQATSGRADTQYF. The CDR3 DNA sequence: TGTGCCATCAGCCAAGCTACTAGCGGGAGGGCAGATACGCAGTATTTT. The chain uses TRBV10-3 and TRBJ2-3; 13 positions match TRBD2. This CDR3 region has 16 residues. Germline V gives CDR1 ENHRY, CDR2 SYGVKD. The V segment lost 6 bases and the J segment 4 bases; nucleotides outside the gene matches: 7.

This rearrangement joins TRBV6-4 to TRBJ1-2; 8 nucleotides line up with TRBD1. The CDR3 length is 14 residues. J lost 6 bases, V lost 0 bases, and 3 bases had no gene match. CDR1 is MRHNA, CDR2 SNTAGT, per germline. The CDR3 here is CASSDSNRGNGYTF. The CDR3 DNA is TGTGCCAGCAGTGACTCGAACAGGGGGAATGGCTACACCTTC.

This clone is a singleton in its sample. The chain is built from TRBV30 and TRBJ2-3; 12 bases line up with TRBD2. The germline V gene encodes CDR1 GTSNPN and CDR2 SVGIG (reference sequence). This CDR3 comprises 15 residues. V gave up 4 bases and J gave up 5 bases; unmatched junction bases: 7. This chain's CDR3 is CAWIPGLAGKDTQYF. The CDR3 DNA is TGTGCCTGGATCCCGGGACTAGCGGGTAAAGATACGCAGTATTTT.

The sample holds one count of this clone. This chain uses TRBV10-1 with TRBJ1-1, with 9 bases matching TRBD1. With V trimmed by 9 bases and J by 3 bases, 17 bases remained unmatched. The CDR3 is made up of 17 amino acids. Germline assignment: CDR1 WNHNN and CDR2 SYGVQD (reference sequence). This CDR3 is CARRPQPTGGVDTEAFF. The CDR3 coding sequence is TGCGCCAGACGTCCTCAACCAACAGGGGGCGTGGACACTGAAGCTTTCTTT.

The chain is built from TRBV6-5 and TRBJ1-4; tentative D call: TRBD1 (5 bases). The CDR3 spans 15 residues. V was cut by 4 bases and J by 8 bases, with 17 bases left in between. The germline CDR1 and CDR2 sequences are MNHEY and SVGAGI. CDR3 DNA: TGTGCCAGCAGTTCCTTAGGGGCTTGGCGGGAAAAACTGTTTTTT. Protein: CASSSLGAWREKLFF.

The rearrangement uses TRBV5-6 and TRBJ2-7, with D possibly being TRBD1 (5 bases). The CDR3 sequence is 17 residues long. Germline V gives CDR1 SGHDT, CDR2 YYEEEE. Trimming took off 0 bases at V and 0 bases at J, with 16 bases between the two ends. The chain's CDR3 is CASSLAPSAGPSYEQYF. The CDR3 DNA sequence: TGTGCCAGCAGCTTGGCCCCATCCGCAGGGCCCTCCTACGAGCAGTACTTC.

The rearrangement uses TRBV20-1 and TRBJ1-1, with a weak D call TRBD1 (5 bases). This CDR3 is 16 amino acids long. CDR1 and CDR2 from the germline V gene are DFQATT and SNEGSKA (reference sequence). V gave up 3 bases and J gave up 1 base, with 18 bases separating them. CDR3 sequence: CSASKGRTIQNTEAFF. CDR3 sequence (DNA): TGCAGTGCTAGTAAGGGGCGAACTATTCAGAACACTGAAGCTTTCTTT.

The rearrangement links TRBV4-3 to TRBJ2-7, with no clear D. The CDR3 contains 15 residues. The germline V gene encodes CDR1 LGHNA and CDR2 YSLEER. Trimming removed 0 bases from V and 0 bases from J, with 9 bases in between. CDR3 loop: CASSQDLSSSYEQYF. In nucleotides, the CDR3 is TGCGCCAGCAGCCAAGACTTGTCGAGCTCCTACGAGCAGTACTTC.

V gene TRBV5-1 combines with J gene TRBJ1-1; TRBD1 aligns across 9 bases. From germline, CDR1 is SGHRS and CDR2 YFSETQ. The ends lost 3 bases at V and 1 base at J; junction bases unmatched: 4. This CDR3 contains 15 residues. The DNA of the CDR3 is TGCGCCAGCAGCTGGACAGGGGCCACGAACACTGAAGCTTTCTTT. Its protein product is CASSWTGATNTEAFF.

In its sample, this clone was seen a few times. This chain uses TRBV5-3 with TRBJ1-5, with D unresolved. TRBV5-3 is an open reading frame whose function is uncertain. The CDR3 is 12 residues long. Trimming shortened V by 4 bases and J by 15 bases, and 17 bases separated the two germline ends. The CDR3 is CARSVASGLRHF. The CDR3 DNA reads TGTGCCAGAAGCGTTGCGTCGGGGTTGAGGCATTTT.

This clone was counted a few times. This chain connects TRBV11-2 to TRBJ1-5; no reliable D call. The CDR3 runs 13 residues. Germline CDR1 is SGHAT and CDR2 is FQNNGV. With 2 bases removed from V and 0 bases from J, the gap between germline ends came to 2 bases. The CDR3 protein is CASSLYSNQPQHF. Here the CDR3 DNA reads TGTGCCAGCAGCTTATATAGCAATCAGCCCCAGCATTTT.

This clone occurred once. CDR3 nucleotide sequence: TGTGCCTGGAGCGGGACATTGAACACTGAAGCTTTCTTT. This encodes CAWSGTLNTEAFF. The chain recombines TRBV30 with TRBJ1-1, with D perhaps matching TRBD1 (6 bases). V was pared by 3 bases and J by 0 bases, with 8 bases between. The CDR3 is 13 amino acids. Germline V lookup: CDR1 GTSNPN, CDR2 SVGIG (reference sequence).

The V call is TRBV7-9, the J call TRBJ1-1; no definite D call. Germline V gives CDR1 SEHNR, CDR2 FQNEAQ (reference sequence). Trimming took off 5 bases at V and 2 bases at J, with 3 bases between the two ends. The CDR3 is 11 amino acids. CDR3 nucleotides: TGTGCCAGCAGCCGTAACACTGAAGCTTTCTTT. Residues: CASSRNTEAFF. Complete variable domain (other parts from reference TRBV7-9 and TRBJ1-1): DTGVSQNPRHKITKRGQNVTFRCDPISEHNRLYWYRQTLGQGPEFLTYFQNEAQLEKSRLLSDRFSAERPKGSFSTLEIQRTEQGDSAMYLCASSRNTEAFFGQGTRLTVV.